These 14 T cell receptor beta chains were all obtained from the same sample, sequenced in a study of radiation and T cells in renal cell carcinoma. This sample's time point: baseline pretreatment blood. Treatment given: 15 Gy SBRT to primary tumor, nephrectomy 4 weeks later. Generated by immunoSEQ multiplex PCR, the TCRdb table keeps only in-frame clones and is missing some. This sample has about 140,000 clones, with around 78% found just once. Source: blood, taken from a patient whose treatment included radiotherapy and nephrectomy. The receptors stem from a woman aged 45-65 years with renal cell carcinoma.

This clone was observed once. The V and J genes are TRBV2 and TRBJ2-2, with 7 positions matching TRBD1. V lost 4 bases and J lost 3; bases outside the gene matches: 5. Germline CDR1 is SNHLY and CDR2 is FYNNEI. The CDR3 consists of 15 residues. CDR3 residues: CASSVTGYDTGELFF. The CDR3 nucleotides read TGTGCCAGCAGTGTGACAGGGTACGACACCGGGGAGCTGTTTTTT.

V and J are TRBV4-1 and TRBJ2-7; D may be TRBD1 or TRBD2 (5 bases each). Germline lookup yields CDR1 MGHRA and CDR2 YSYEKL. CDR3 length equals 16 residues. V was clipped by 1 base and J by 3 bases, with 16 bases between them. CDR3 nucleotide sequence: TGCGCCAGCAGCCAAGTCCCCGGGGCCTACGACTACGAGCAGTACTTC. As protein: CASSQVPGAYDYEQYF.

The CDR3 here is CASSLDRKGGYTF. The CDR3 DNA sequence: TGTGCCAGCAGCTTAGACAGGAAAGGTGGCTACACCTTC. This sequence joins TRBV7-8 and TRBJ1-2; tentative D call: TRBD1 (5 bases). Germline V gene lookup returns CDR1 SGHVS and CDR2 FQNEAQ. Trimming cost V 1 base and J 7 bases, with 10 bases left between them. The CDR3 length is 13 residues.

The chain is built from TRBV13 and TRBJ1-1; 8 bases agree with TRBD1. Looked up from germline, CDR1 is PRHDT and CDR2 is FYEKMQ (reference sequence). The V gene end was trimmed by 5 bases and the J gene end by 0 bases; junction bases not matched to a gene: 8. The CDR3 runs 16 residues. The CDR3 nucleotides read TGTGCCAGCAGCCGGGCCGGGACAGGCATGAACACTGAAGCTTTCTTT. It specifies CASSRAGTGMNTEAFF. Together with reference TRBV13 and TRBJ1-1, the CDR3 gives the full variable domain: AAGVIQSPRHLIKEKRETATLKCYPIPRHDTVYWYQQGPGQDPQFLISFYEKMQSDKGSIPDRFSAQQFSDYHSELNMSSLELGDSALYFCASSRAGTGMNTEAFFGQGTRLTVV.

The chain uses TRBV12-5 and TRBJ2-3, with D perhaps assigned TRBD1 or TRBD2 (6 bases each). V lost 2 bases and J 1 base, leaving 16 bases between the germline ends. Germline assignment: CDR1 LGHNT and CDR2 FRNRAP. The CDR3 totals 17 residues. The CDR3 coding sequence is TGTGCTAGTGGTTTGAATCTAGGGGGGCGGGGCACAGATACGCAGTATTTT. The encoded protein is CASGLNLGGRGTDTQYF.

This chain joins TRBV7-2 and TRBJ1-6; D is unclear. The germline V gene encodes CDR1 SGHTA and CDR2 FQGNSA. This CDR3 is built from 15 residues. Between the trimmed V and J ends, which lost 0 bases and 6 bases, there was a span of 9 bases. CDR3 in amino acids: CASSLADGFNSPLHF. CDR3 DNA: TGTGCCAGCAGCTTAGCCGACGGTTTTAATTCACCCCTCCACTTT.

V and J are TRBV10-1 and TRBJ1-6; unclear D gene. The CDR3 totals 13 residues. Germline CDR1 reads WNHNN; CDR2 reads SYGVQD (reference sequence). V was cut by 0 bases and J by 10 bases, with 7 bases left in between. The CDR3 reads CASSESYESPLHF. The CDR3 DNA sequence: TGCGCCAGCAGTGAGTCCTACGAATCACCCCTCCACTTT.

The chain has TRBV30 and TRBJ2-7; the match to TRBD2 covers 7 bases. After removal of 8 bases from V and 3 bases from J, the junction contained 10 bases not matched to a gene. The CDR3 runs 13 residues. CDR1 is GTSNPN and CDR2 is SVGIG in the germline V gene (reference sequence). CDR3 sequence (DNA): TGTGCCGCAAGTGGTGGGGGGGACTACGAGCAGTACTTC. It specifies CAASGGGDYEQYF.

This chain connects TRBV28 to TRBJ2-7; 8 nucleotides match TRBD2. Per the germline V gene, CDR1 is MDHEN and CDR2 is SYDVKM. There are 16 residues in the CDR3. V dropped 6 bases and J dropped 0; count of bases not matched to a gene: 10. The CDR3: CASSPREGTASYEQYF. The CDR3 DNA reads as TGTGCCAGCAGCCCTCGGGAGGGGACGGCCTCCTACGAGCAGTACTTC.

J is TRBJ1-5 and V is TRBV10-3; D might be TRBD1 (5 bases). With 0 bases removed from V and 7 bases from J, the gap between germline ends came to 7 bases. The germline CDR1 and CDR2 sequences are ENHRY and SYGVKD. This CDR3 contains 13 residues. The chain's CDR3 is CAISESGAQPQHF. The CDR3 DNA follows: TGTGCCATCAGTGAGTCCGGGGCACAGCCCCAGCATTTT.

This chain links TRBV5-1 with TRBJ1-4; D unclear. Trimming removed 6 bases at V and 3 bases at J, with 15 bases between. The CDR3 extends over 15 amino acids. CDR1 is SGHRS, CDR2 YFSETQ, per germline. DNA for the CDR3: TGCGCCAGCACCCTATACCCGGGAGCTAATGAAAAACTGTTTTTT. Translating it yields CASTLYPGANEKLFF.

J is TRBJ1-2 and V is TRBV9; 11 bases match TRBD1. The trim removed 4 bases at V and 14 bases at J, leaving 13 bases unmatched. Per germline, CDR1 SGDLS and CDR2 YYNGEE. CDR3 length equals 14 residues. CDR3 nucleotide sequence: TGTGCCAGCAGCTCCCCGGGGACAGGGGGACCGCAGACCTTC. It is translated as CASSSPGTGGPQTF.

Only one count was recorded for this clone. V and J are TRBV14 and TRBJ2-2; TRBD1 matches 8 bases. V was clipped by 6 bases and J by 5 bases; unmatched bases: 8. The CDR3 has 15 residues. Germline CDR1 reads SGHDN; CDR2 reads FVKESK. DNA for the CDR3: TGTGCCAGCAGTAGCTGGACAGGGAGGACCGGGGAGCTGTTTTTT. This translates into CASSSWTGRTGELFF.

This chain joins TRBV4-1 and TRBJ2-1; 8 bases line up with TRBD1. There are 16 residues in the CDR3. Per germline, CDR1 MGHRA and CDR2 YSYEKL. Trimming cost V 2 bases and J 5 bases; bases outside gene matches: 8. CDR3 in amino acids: CASSQIRDRGDNEQFF. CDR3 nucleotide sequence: TGCGCCAGCAGCCAAATACGAGACAGGGGCGACAATGAGCAGTTCTTC.